The T cell receptor beta chain described here comes from a study of cytomegalovirus exposure and HLA in healthy donors. The overall study: Earlier, almost 120 million unique TCR beta sequences were recovered from 200 million or so T cells by an analysis.

PCR employed 60 Vbeta and 13 Jbeta primers. Data came from immunoSEQ multiplex PCR; TCRdb stores just in-frame clones and leaves some out. The sample has 180,000 or so clones, approximately 82% seen once. The study, taken as a whole, reports: Rare sequences made up most TCRs, while some public TCRs were found in many donors. With later analysis, a missense DCLRE1C variant became linked to TCR beta V- and J-gene trimming.

Remarks on this clone: The antigen remains undetermined.

Germline CDR1 MNHEY, CDR2 SVGAGI. The V gene lost 8 bases and the J gene lost 4 bases, with 12 bases spanning the gap. The CDR3 extends over 14 amino acids. The V and J genes are TRBV6-5 and TRBJ2-6; the D gene is possibly TRBD1 (6 bases). The origin of this receptor is a woman between 35 and 50 years old in good health and CMV-seropositive. Source material: PBMCs. CDR3 bases: TGTGCCAGCGGTCCAGGGGTGGGGGCCAACGTCCTGACTTTC. This codes for CASGPGVGANVLTF.